This is a list of T cell receptor beta chains from one sample in a study of Graves' ophthalmopathy and Graves' hyperthyroidism. TCRdb re-derived calls from the multiplex PCR reads in MiXCR, one entry per CDR3 protein. The table lists hundreds of thousands of distinct CDR3 sequences, 40% to 50% of them singletons. Specimen: peripheral blood. The receptors were gathered from an adult man with Graves' ophthalmopathy. The CDR3 runs from the conserved cysteine through the conserved F or W. The D gene is left open where the match is weak. Expanded clones are given a class, and other clones once, few, many or no size at all.

J: TRBJ1-1; V: TRBV7-9; size: -; D: -; DNA: TGTGCCACCAGATTGGACACGAACACTGAAGCTTTCTTT; CDR3: CATRLDTNTEAFF
J: TRBJ1-1; V: TRBV9; size: few; D: -; DNA: TGTGCCAGCAGCGCAACAGGGCCAGGAACTGAAGCTTTCTTT; CDR3: CASSATGPGTEAFF
J: TRBJ1-6; V: TRBV20-1; size: many; D: TRBD1; DNA: TGCAGTGCTCAGACAGGGAAGTTTTCACCCCTCCACTTT; CDR3: CSAQTGKFSPLHF
J: TRBJ1-2; V: TRBV6-5; size: -; D: -; DNA: TGTGCCAGCAGACCTCAAGAAACCGGTTTTCAGTATGGCTACACCTTC; CDR3: CASRPQETGFQYGYTF
J: TRBJ2-5; V: TRBV18; size: few; D: TRBD1; DNA: TGTGCCAGCTCTGACCGGGACAGTGCAGAGACCCAGTACTTC; CDR3: CASSDRDSAETQYF
J: TRBJ1-1; V: TRBV7-2; size: -; D: -; DNA: TGTGCCAGCAGCTTGCCAGGGTCCGTGAACACTGAAGCTTTCTTT; CDR3: CASSLPGSVNTEAFF
J: TRBJ2-2; V: TRBV7-9; size: -; D: TRBD1; DNA: TGTGCCAGCAACTTCCCACGGACAGGGAGGAACACCGGGGAGCTGTTTTTT; CDR3: CASNFPRTGRNTGELFF
J: TRBJ2-7; V: TRBV5-1; size: -; D: -; DNA: TGCGCCAGCAGCTCTAGCCCCAGGAGCTCCTACGAGCAGTACTTC; CDR3: CASSSSPRSSYEQYF
J: TRBJ1-5; V: TRBV19; size: few; D: TRBD1; DNA: TGTGCCAGTAGTCTGTCAGGGACAGGTCACAATCAGCCCCAGCATTTT; CDR3: CASSLSGTGHNQPQHF
J: TRBJ1-2; V: TRBV10-3; size: few; D: TRBD1; DNA: TGTGCCACCATTGACAGGGTATCCACGAACTATGGCTACACCTTC; CDR3: CATIDRVSTNYGYTF
J: TRBJ1-2; V: TRBV5-6; size: -; D: TRBD1; DNA: TGTGCCACCGGGGAAGGGGATGACAGGGGGTATAACTATGGCTACACCTTC; CDR3: CATGEGDDRGYNYGYTF
J: TRBJ2-7; V: TRBV10-3; size: -; D: TRBD2; DNA: TGTGCCAGCAGTGAACGGCAGGGAGGGCTCTACGAGCAGTACTTC; CDR3: CASSERQGGLYEQYF
J: TRBJ2-7; V: TRBV10-3; size: -; D: TRBD2; DNA: TGTGCCAGCAGTTTTTCTTTGGCTGGGGGACTAGCATATCGGGAGCAGTACTTC; CDR3: CASSFSLAGGLAYREQYF
J: TRBJ2-7; V: TRBV20-1; size: few; D: TRBD2; DNA: TGCAGTGCTAGAGATCTAGTTAGCGGGAGCTACGAGCAGTACTTC; CDR3: CSARDLVSGSYEQYF
J: TRBJ2-6; V: TRBV9; size: -; D: -; DNA: TGTGCCAGCAGCTTATCCGGAACTGGGGCCAACGTCCTGGCTTTC; CDR3: CASSLSGTGANVLAF
J: TRBJ2-7; V: TRBV4-1; size: few; D: TRBD2; DNA: TGCGCCAGCAGCCAAGACGGACTAGCGGGAGACGAGCAGTACTTC; CDR3: CASSQDGLAGDEQYF
J: TRBJ1-1; V: TRBV7-7; size: few; D: -; DNA: TGTGCTAGCAGCCGTTATTCGAACACTGAAGCTTTCTTT; CDR3: CASSRYSNTEAFF
J: TRBJ1-2; V: TRBV5-8; size: -; D: -; DNA: TGTGCCAGCAGCCCGGACAAGATCTATGGCTACACCTTC; CDR3: CASSPDKIYGYTF
J: TRBJ1-6; V: TRBV9; size: -; D: -; DNA: TGTGCCAGCAGCTTGGCGCAGGGGAATTCACCCCTCCACTTT; CDR3: CASSLAQGNSPLHF